Sequencing of this T cell receptor (beta chain) was carried out in a study of control samples from healthy donors and cancer patients. The protocol was immunoSEQ multiplex PCR, while the TCRdb copy is restricted to in-frame clones and leaves out a portion. The sample has approximately 150,000 clones; 80% to 95% are singletons. This sequence originates from a woman aged 30 to 39 in good health. Sequencing input: blood.

CDR3 bases: TGTGCCAGCAGCGTAGGGTTAGCGGGAGAAAGGAATGAGCAGTTCTTC. Translation gives CASSVGLAGERNEQFF. The chain joins TRBV9 to TRBJ2-1; 9 positions agree with TRBD2. The V and J ends lost 0 bases and 7 bases, in that order; junction bases with no gene match: 8. The CDR3 runs 16 residues. CDR1 and CDR2 (germline): SGDLS, YYNGEE.